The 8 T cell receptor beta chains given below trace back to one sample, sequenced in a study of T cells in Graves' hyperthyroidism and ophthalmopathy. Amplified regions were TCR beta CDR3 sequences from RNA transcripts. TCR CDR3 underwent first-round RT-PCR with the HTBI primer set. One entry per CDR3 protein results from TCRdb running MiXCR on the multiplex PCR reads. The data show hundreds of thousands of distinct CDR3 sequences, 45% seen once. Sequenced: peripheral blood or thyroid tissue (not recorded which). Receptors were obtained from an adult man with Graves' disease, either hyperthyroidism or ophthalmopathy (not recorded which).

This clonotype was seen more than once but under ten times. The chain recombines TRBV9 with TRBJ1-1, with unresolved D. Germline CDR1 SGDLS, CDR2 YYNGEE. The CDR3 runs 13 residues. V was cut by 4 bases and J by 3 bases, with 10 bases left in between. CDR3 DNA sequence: TGTGCCAGCAGCCTTACTATGGACACTGAAGCTTTCTTT. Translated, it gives CASSLTMDTEAFF.

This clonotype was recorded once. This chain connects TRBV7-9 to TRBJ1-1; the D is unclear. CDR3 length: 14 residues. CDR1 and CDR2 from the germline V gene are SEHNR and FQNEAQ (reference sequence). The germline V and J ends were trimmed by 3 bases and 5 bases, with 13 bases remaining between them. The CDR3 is CASSLDSGRTEAFF. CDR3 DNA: TGTGCCAGCAGCTTGGATAGCGGGAGGACTGAAGCTTTCTTT.

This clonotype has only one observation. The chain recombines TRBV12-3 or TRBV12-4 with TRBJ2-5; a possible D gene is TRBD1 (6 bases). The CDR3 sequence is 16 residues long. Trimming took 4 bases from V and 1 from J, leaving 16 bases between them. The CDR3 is CASSYSPRGAQETQYF. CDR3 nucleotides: TGTGCCAGCAGTTACTCCCCCAGGGGCGCCCAAGAGACCCAGTACTTC.

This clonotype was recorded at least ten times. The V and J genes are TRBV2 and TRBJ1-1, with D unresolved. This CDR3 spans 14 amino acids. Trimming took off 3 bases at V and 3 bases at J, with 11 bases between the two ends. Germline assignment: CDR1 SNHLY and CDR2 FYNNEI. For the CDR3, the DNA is TGTGCCAGCAGTGAGAGATCCGCTGACACTGAAGCTTTCTTT. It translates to CASSERSADTEAFF.

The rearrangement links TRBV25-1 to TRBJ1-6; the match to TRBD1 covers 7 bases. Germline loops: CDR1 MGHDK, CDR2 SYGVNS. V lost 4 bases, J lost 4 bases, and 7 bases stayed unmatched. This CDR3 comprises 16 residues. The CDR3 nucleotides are TGTGCCAGCAGTGCTCCCCCGGGACAGTATAATTCACCCCTCCACTTT. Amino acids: CASSAPPGQYNSPLHF.

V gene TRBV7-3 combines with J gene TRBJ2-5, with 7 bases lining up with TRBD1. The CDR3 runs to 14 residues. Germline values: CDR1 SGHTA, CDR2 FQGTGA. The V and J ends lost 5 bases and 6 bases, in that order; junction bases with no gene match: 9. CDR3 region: CASSPVGGGQTQYF. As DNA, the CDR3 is TGTGCCAGCAGCCCCGTAGGGGGCGGGCAGACCCAGTACTTC. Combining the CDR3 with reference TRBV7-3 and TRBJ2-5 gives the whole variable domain GAGVSQTPSNKVTEKGKYVELRCDPISGHTALYWYRQSLGQGPEFLIYFQGTGAADDSGLPNDRFFAVRPEGSVSTLKIQRTERGDSAVYLCASSPVGGGQTQYFGPGTRLLVL.

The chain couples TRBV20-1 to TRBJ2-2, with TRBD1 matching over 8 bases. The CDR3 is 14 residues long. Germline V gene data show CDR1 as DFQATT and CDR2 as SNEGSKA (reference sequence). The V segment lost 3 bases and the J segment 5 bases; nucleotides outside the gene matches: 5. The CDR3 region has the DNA TGCAGTGCTAGCCGGACAGGGTGGACCGGGGAGCTGTTTTTT. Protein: CSASRTGWTGELFF.

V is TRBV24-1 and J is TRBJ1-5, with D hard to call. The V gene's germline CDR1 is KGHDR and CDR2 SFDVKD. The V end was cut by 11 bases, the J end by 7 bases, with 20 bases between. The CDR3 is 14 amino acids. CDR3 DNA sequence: TGTGCCATCCCTCAACAGAGGGTAGGGCAGCCCCAGCATTTT. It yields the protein CAIPQQRVGQPQHF.